The 28 T cell receptor beta chains given below trace back to one sample, sequenced in a study of lymphopenia after photon versus proton radiotherapy. Clones were sequenced by immunoSEQ multiplex PCR, and TCRdb holds only the in-frame ones, with some missing. Counted here are 25,000 to 40,000 clones, 84% occurring once; the ten biggest clones make up more than 14%. This specimen was peripheral blood, taken from a patient treated with proton-based radiotherapy. These receptors all come from an older woman with pancreatic cancer.

V usage is TRBV30 and J usage is TRBJ2-7, with D perhaps assigned TRBD1 or TRBD2 (5 bases each). The CDR3 spans 14 residues. The germline V gene encodes CDR1 GTSNPN and CDR2 SVGIG (reference sequence). Trimming removed 4 bases at V and 2 bases at J, with 15 bases between. The CDR3 sequence is CAWTKSGTTYEQYF. Written as DNA, the CDR3 is TGTGCCTGGACCAAATCCGGGACCACCTACGAGCAGTACTTC.

The chain carries TRBV11-3 and TRBJ1-5; 9 bases are a match to TRBD1. Germline loops: CDR1 SGHNT, CDR2 YENEEA. With 4 bases clipped from V and 6 bases from J, the junction kept 4 bases outside the gene matches. The CDR3 sequence is 14 residues long. The CDR3 DNA is TGTGCCAGCAGCTCACAGGGGGCGGGTCAGCCCCAGCATTTT. Its protein product is CASSSQGAGQPQHF.

The chain uses TRBV4-3 and TRBJ2-3; the D gene is possibly TRBD1 (6 bases). V was pared by 3 bases and J by 6 bases, with 16 bases between. Germline CDR1 is LGHNA and CDR2 is YSLEER. The CDR3 sequence is 15 residues long. Here the CDR3 reads CASSHSHGGLDTQYF. CDR3 DNA sequence: TGCGCCAGCAGCCATTCACATGGGGGCCTGGATACGCAGTATTTT.

The V call is TRBV18, the J call TRBJ1-2, with 8 bases identical to TRBD1. Losses at the gene ends were 3 bases for V and 0 bases for J; bases not matched to a gene: 3. The CDR3 runs to 15 residues. Germline CDR1 reads KGHSH; CDR2 reads LQKENI. CDR3: CASSPQGATNYGYTF. As DNA, the CDR3 is TGTGCCAGCTCACCCCAGGGGGCAACTAACTATGGCTACACCTTC. Filled out from reference TRBV18 and TRBJ1-2, the complete variable domain reads NAGVMQNPRHLVRRRGQEARLRCSPMKGHSHVYWYRQLPEEGLKFMVYLQKENIIDESGMPKERFSAEFPKEGPSILRIQQVVRGDSAAYFCASSPQGATNYGYTFGSGTRLTVV.

This clone was counted only a few times. The chain joins TRBV18 to TRBJ1-3; D unclear. CDR3 length: 14 residues. Trimming removed 1 base from V and 3 bases from J, with 7 bases in between. Germline V gene sequence: CDR1 KGHSH, CDR2 LQKENI. This chain's CDR3 is CASSPQGSGNTIYF. CDR3 sequence (DNA): TGTGCCAGCTCACCACAGGGCAGTGGAAACACCATATATTTT.

This rearrangement joins TRBV5-1 to TRBJ2-5, with 10 nucleotides matching TRBD1. Germline V lookup: CDR1 SGHRS, CDR2 YFSETQ. V shed 4 bases and J 3 bases; nucleotides not matched to a gene: 3. This CDR3 is 14 amino acids long. The chain's CDR3 is CASSRDRGEETQYF. CDR3 nucleotides: TGCGCCAGCAGCCGGGACAGGGGTGAAGAGACCCAGTACTTC.

This rearrangement joins TRBV7-9 to TRBJ2-3; D uncertain. CDR3 length: 11 amino acids. The germline gives CDR1 SEHNR, CDR2 FQNEAQ (reference sequence). Trimming pared 7 bases from V and 3 bases from J, leaving 5 bases between. CDR3 in DNA: TGTGCCAGCACGGAAACAGATACGCAGTATTTT. It translates to CASTETDTQYF.

This clone was recorded once. J is TRBJ1-1 and V is TRBV5-4; D ambiguous. The germline gives CDR1 SGHNT, CDR2 YYREEE (reference sequence). There are 15 residues in the CDR3. V was trimmed by 6 bases and J by 4 bases, leaving 19 bases between them. Here the CDR3 reads CASTPSSGIGTEAFF. CDR3 nucleotides: TGTGCCAGCACCCCCTCCAGTGGGATAGGCACTGAAGCTTTCTTT. The full variable domain, its missing parts supplied by reference TRBV5-4 and TRBJ1-1, is ETGVTQSPTHLIKTRGQQVTLRCSSQSGHNTVSWYQQALGQGPQFIFQYYREEENGRGNFPPRFSGLQFPNYSSELNVNALELDDSALYLCASTPSSGIGTEAFFGQGTRLTVV.

This chain links TRBV30 with TRBJ1-1, with 9 bases that match TRBD1. The CDR3 contains 13 residues. With 5 bases clipped from V and 7 bases from J, the junction kept 8 bases outside the gene matches. CDR1 GTSNPN and CDR2 SVGIG come from the germline V gene (reference sequence). CDR3 sequence reads: CAWGQGKDIEAFF. The DNA of the CDR3 is TGTGCCTGGGGACAGGGGAAAGACATTGAAGCTTTCTTT.

The chain has TRBV28 and TRBJ1-1; maybe TRBD1 (5 bases). Germline values: CDR1 MDHEN, CDR2 SYDVKM. This CDR3 has 11 amino acids. Between the trimmed V and J ends, which lost 10 bases and 1 base, there was a span of 7 bases. The chain's CDR3 is CAIQGNTEAFF. DNA for the CDR3: TGTGCCATCCAGGGGAACACTGAAGCTTTCTTT.

V and J are TRBV19 and TRBJ1-2; D remains ambiguous. V was clipped by 4 bases and J by 3 bases, with 12 bases between them. Germline V gene lookup returns CDR1 LNHDA and CDR2 SQIVND (reference sequence). This CDR3 has 14 residues. CDR3 region: CASSRALSDYGYTF. In nucleotides, the CDR3 is TGTGCCAGTAGTAGGGCCCTATCGGACTATGGCTACACCTTC.

V is TRBV2 and J is TRBJ2-4; 9 bases match TRBD1. CDR1 is SNHLY, CDR2 FYNNEI, per germline. V was clipped by 3 bases and J by 5 bases; unmatched bases: 11. The CDR3 is 17 residues long. The CDR3 DNA reads as TGTGCCAGCAGTGACTGGTCCGGGACAGGGCAGGAAAACATTCAGTACTTC. It is translated as CASSDWSGTGQENIQYF.

The genes are TRBV29-1 and TRBJ1-2; D might be TRBD1 (6 bases). The V gene lost 7 bases and the J gene lost 2 bases, with 14 bases spanning the gap. The germline V gene has CDR1 SQVTM and CDR2 ANQGSEA. There are 13 residues in the CDR3. The CDR3 loop reads CSASRDTNYGYTF. CDR3 bases: TGCAGCGCGAGCCGGGACACCAACTATGGCTACACCTTC.

The chain carries TRBV6-5 and TRBJ2-7; the D gene is possibly TRBD1 (6 bases). The V gene lost 6 bases and the J gene lost 7 bases, with 19 bases spanning the gap. Germline assignment: CDR1 MNHEY and CDR2 SVGAGI. The CDR3 is 14 residues long. The CDR3 DNA is TGTGCCAGCAGATTTAGCAACCAGAGGGGGGAGCAGTACTTC. It translates to CASRFSNQRGEQYF.

The V and J genes are TRBV28 and TRBJ2-7; the D gene is possibly TRBD2 (6 bases). This CDR3 is built from 14 residues. Germline-derived CDR1 and CDR2 are MDHEN and SYDVKM. Trimming took off 5 bases at V and 7 bases at J, with 18 bases between the two ends. Here the CDR3 DNA reads TGTGCCAGCAGTCCTAGCGAGGGCCCGGGGGAGCAGTACTTC. Translated, it gives CASSPSEGPGEQYF.

The V gene is TRBV9, the J gene TRBJ1-1, with D maybe TRBD1 (6 bases). Germline loops: CDR1 SGDLS, CDR2 YYNGEE. With 3 bases removed from V and 1 base from J, the gap between germline ends came to 13 bases. The CDR3 consists of 15 residues. CDR3 protein: CASSDGSTGNTEAFF. The CDR3 nucleotides are TGTGCCAGCAGCGACGGATCGACAGGGAACACTGAAGCTTTCTTT. The variable domain in full, completed from reference TRBV9 and TRBJ1-1, reads DSGVTQTPKHLITATGQRVTLRCSPRSGDLSVYWYQQSLDQGLQFLIQYYNGEERAKGNILERFSAQQFPDLHSELNLSSLELGDSALYFCASSDGSTGNTEAFFGQGTRLTVV.

The chain is built from TRBV27 and TRBJ1-2; 7 nucleotides match TRBD1. Per the germline V gene, CDR1 is MNHEY and CDR2 is SMNVEV (reference sequence). The CDR3 runs 18 residues. J lost 1 base, V lost 8 bases, and 19 bases had no gene match. The CDR3 here is CASGPGQAPSPINYGYTF. CDR3 bases: TGTGCCAGCGGACCTGGACAGGCACCTTCACCTATTAACTATGGCTACACCTTC.

The rearrangement uses TRBV28 and TRBJ2-7; the match to TRBD2 covers 11 bases. The length of the CDR3 is 18 residues. CDR1 and CDR2 (germline): MDHEN, SYDVKM. The V gene end was trimmed by 6 bases and the J gene end by 1 base; junction bases not matched to a gene: 14. CDR3 bases: TGTGCCAGCAGCCCCCCACTAGCGGGAGCAAGGTTGTCCTACGAGCAGTACTTC. This gives the protein CASSPPLAGARLSYEQYF. The whole variable domain, remainder taken from reference TRBV28 and TRBJ2-7, is DVKVTQSSRYLVKRTGEKVFLECVQDMDHENMFWYRQDPGLGLRLIYFSYDVKMKEKGDIPEGYSVSREKKERFSLILESASTNQTSMYLCASSPPLAGARLSYEQYFGPGTRLTVT.

V and J are TRBV5-4 and TRBJ2-7, with D possibly TRBD1 on 6 matching bases. V dropped 2 bases and J dropped 3 bases, with 18 bases sitting between them. The CDR3 is made up of 16 amino acids. Germline assignment: CDR1 SGHNT and CDR2 YYREEE (reference sequence). DNA of the CDR3: TGTGCCAGCAGCTTCCGAGTGACAGGTATGAACTACGAGCAGTACTTC. As protein: CASSFRVTGMNYEQYF.

CDR3 in amino acids: CASSVGGTSGPYEQYF. Here the CDR3 DNA reads TGTGCCAGCAGCGTAGGAGGGACTAGCGGCCCCTACGAGCAGTACTTC. The gene calls are TRBV9 and TRBJ2-7; 11 bases agree with TRBD2. V gave up 0 bases and J gave up 2 bases; unmatched junction bases: 4. The CDR3 extends over 16 amino acids. Per germline, CDR1 SGDLS and CDR2 YYNGEE.

This chain connects TRBV4-3 to TRBJ1-2; 8 bases agree with TRBD1. Trimming removed 1 base from V and 7 bases from J; junction bases left unmatched: 8. The length of the CDR3 is 15 residues. CDR1 LGHNA and CDR2 YSLEER come from the germline V gene. The CDR3 here is CASSQATQGAGGYTF. The CDR3 DNA sequence: TGCGCCAGCAGCCAAGCTACTCAGGGGGCCGGTGGCTACACCTTC.

This rearrangement joins TRBV29-1 to TRBJ1-2; D gene unclear. CDR1 is SQVTM and CDR2 is ANQGSEA in the germline V gene. CDR3 length: 12 residues. V dropped 1 base and J dropped 5 bases, with 8 bases sitting between them. The CDR3 sequence: CSVEAPVYGYTF. Written as DNA, the CDR3 is TGCAGCGTTGAAGCACCGGTTTATGGCTACACCTTC.

This clone was found once. This chain links TRBV27 with TRBJ2-5, with TRBD2 matching 11 bases. J was trimmed by 5 bases and V by 4 bases; bases with no gene match: 9. This CDR3 is built from 16 residues. The germline V gene has CDR1 MNHEY and CDR2 SMNVEV (reference sequence). CDR3 in amino acids: CASSSTSGSRTETQYF. The CDR3 DNA reads as TGTGCCAGCAGTTCCACTAGCGGGAGTAGGACCGAGACCCAGTACTTC.

This clone has just a few counts. This CDR3 reads CASSDRGSGYTF. CDR3 sequence (DNA): TGTGCCAGCAGTGATAGGGGATCGGGCTACACCTTC. The chain carries TRBV2 and TRBJ1-2, with a possible D match to TRBD1 (5 bases). Germline V gives CDR1 SNHLY, CDR2 FYNNEI. V gave up 3 bases and J gave up 8 bases, with 10 bases separating them. The CDR3 has 12 residues.

V is TRBV6-4 and J is TRBJ2-3, with TRBD1 as a possible D gene (5 bases). V lost 0 bases and J lost 1, with 11 bases in between. The CDR3 spans 16 residues. Germline CDR1 MRHNA, CDR2 SNTAGT. As DNA, the CDR3 is TGTGCCAGCAGTGACTCAGGGGCGGTGGGCACAGATACGCAGTATTTT. Protein: CASSDSGAVGTDTQYF.

The chain links TRBV6-5 to TRBJ2-7, with 10 bases lining up with TRBD2. The CDR3 totals 16 residues. Trimming removed 0 bases from V and 2 bases from J; junction bases left unmatched: 4. Germline V CDR1 and CDR2: MNHEY, SVGAGI. CDR3 protein: CASSYSTAGGPYEQYF. The CDR3 DNA follows: TGTGCCAGCAGTTACTCGACAGCGGGAGGGCCCTACGAGCAGTACTTC.

This sequence joins TRBV7-3 and TRBJ2-2, with D possibly being TRBD2 (6 bases). Between the trimmed V and J ends, which lost 2 bases and 7 bases, there was a span of 14 bases. CDR3 length equals 15 residues. Germline V CDR1 and CDR2: SGHTA, FQGTGA. CDR3 residues: CASSLLGGKNGELFF. The CDR3 nucleotides read TGTGCCAGCAGCTTACTCGGAGGGAAGAACGGGGAGCTGTTTTTT. The full variable domain, rest sourced from reference TRBV7-3 and TRBJ2-2, is GAGVSQTPSNKVTEKGKYVELRCDPISGHTALYWYRQSLGQGPEFLIYFQGTGAADDSGLPNDRFFAVRPEGSVSTLKIQRTERGDSAVYLCASSLLGGKNGELFFGEGSRLTVL.

The chain joins TRBV30 to TRBJ2-1, with unresolved D. There are 13 residues in the CDR3. V was shortened by 8 bases and J by 4 bases, with 15 bases between the two germline ends. Looked up from germline, CDR1 is GTSNPN and CDR2 is SVGIG (reference sequence). This CDR3 is CARAAGEYNEQFF. CDR3 coding DNA: TGTGCCCGGGCAGCCGGAGAATACAATGAGCAGTTCTTC.